Following are 20 T cell receptor beta chains from one sample sequenced in a study of T cell repertoires in cytomegalovirus infection. The antigens for these receptors are not known. MiXCR, run by TCRdb on the reads, gives a single entry per CDR3 protein. Here the sample spans some 150,000 distinct CDR3 sequences, roughly 32% being singletons. This sample comprised CD8+ T cells from cultured PBMCs, obtained from culture after CMV antigen stimulation. These TCRs come from a human donor in good health (CMV status not recorded). Some clones in this sample may be carry-over from other donors' samples.

This clonotype has at least ten counts. The rearrangement joins TRBV4-1 to TRBJ1-1; 7 bases line up with TRBD1. Germline values: CDR1 MGHRA, CDR2 YSYEKL. The CDR3 is made up of 15 amino acids. The V segment lost 3 bases and the J segment 1 base; nucleotides outside the gene matches: 5. The CDR3 bases are TGCGCCAGCAGCCAGACAGGGATGGGGAACACTGAAGCTTTCTTT. It translates to CASSQTGMGNTEAFF.

This clonotype has just a few counts. The gene calls are TRBV28 and TRBJ2-3; a possible D gene is TRBD2 (7 bases). The germline CDR1 and CDR2 sequences are MDHEN and SYDVKM. The CDR3 is 17 residues long. V gave up 4 bases and J gave up 6 bases, with 23 bases separating them. This CDR3 is CASSSPENRGAGDTQYF. The CDR3 region has the DNA TGTGCCAGCAGTTCCCCTGAAAACCGGGGGGCGGGTGATACGCAGTATTTT.

This clonotype was found many times. Written as DNA, the CDR3 is TGTGCCAGCAGTCGTATGGGGTTAGGTGAAAAACTGTTTTTT. Amino acids: CASSRMGLGEKLFF. V usage is TRBV7-6 and J usage is TRBJ1-4, with D uncertain. The CDR3 spans 14 residues. The V end was cut by 6 bases, the J end by 7 bases, with 15 bases between. Germline CDR1 reads SGHVS; CDR2 reads FNYEAQ.

The genes are TRBV27 and TRBJ2-3; D call uncertain. CDR1 is MNHEY, CDR2 SMNVEV, per germline (reference sequence). The CDR3 loop spans 13 amino acids. Trimming shortened V by 7 bases and J by 2 bases, and 10 bases separated the two germline ends. CDR3 sequence (DNA): TGTGCCAGCACCCGACCGTACACAGATACGCAGTATTTT. It is translated as CASTRPYTDTQYF.

The V and J genes are TRBV11-2 and TRBJ2-7; D not certain. The CDR3 contains 15 residues. V lost 5 bases and J lost 3, with 17 bases in between. Germline CDR1 is SGHAT and CDR2 is FQNNGV. CDR3: CASSPTVVGDYEQYF. For the CDR3, the DNA is TGTGCCAGCAGCCCCACGGTAGTTGGGGACTACGAGCAGTACTTC.

DNA for the CDR3: TGCAGTACACCCTTGGAGCGGAGCACAGATACGCAGTATTTT. It is translated as CSTPLERSTDTQYF. The chain employs TRBV20-1 and TRBJ2-3, with D perhaps matching TRBD2 (5 bases). Germline CDR1 reads DFQATT; CDR2 reads SNEGSKA (reference sequence). The CDR3 has 14 residues. V gave up 8 bases and J gave up 0 bases, with 15 bases separating them.

The rearrangement links TRBV6-1 to TRBJ1-1, with unresolved D. The CDR3 has 15 amino acids. V shed 6 bases and J shed 0 bases, with 14 bases lying between them. In germline, CDR1 is MNHNS, CDR2 SASEGT. The CDR3 loop is CASRPFPVLNTEAFF. In nucleotides, the CDR3 is TGTGCCAGCAGGCCCTTTCCGGTCCTGAACACTGAAGCTTTCTTT.

This clonotype turned up a few times. This chain links TRBV6-5 with TRBJ2-2; 10 positions agree with TRBD2. Germline CDR1 MNHEY, CDR2 SVGAGI. The trim removed 0 bases at V and 5 bases at J, leaving 6 bases unmatched. This CDR3 comprises 17 residues. CDR3 DNA: TGTGCCAGCAGTTACTCGAAGGAGCGGGGGGGGACCGGGGAGCTGTTTTTT. Translating it yields CASSYSKERGGTGELFF.

The chain joins TRBV27 to TRBJ1-6; D remains ambiguous. The germline gives CDR1 MNHEY, CDR2 SMNVEV (reference sequence). V was pared by 5 bases and J by 9 bases, with 11 bases between. The CDR3 length is 13 residues. CDR3 region: CASSPGWGSPLHF. The CDR3 nucleotides are TGTGCCAGCAGTCCCGGTTGGGGTTCACCCCTCCACTTT.

Concerning this clonotype: An end of the junction differs from the germline gene, which may be a read error. This chain joins TRBV12-3 or TRBV12-4 and TRBJ2-5, with 8 bases aligning to TRBD1. This CDR3 spans 14 amino acids. The CDR3 sequence: CVSSRTGLGETQYF. The CDR3 coding sequence is TGTGTCAGCAGCCGGACAGGGCTGGGAGAGACCCAGTACTTC.

The chain combines TRBV4-1 with TRBJ2-3; D remains unclear. The V end lost 4 bases, the J end lost 3 bases, and 11 bases lay between the germline ends. This CDR3 has 14 residues. The germline V gene has CDR1 MGHRA and CDR2 YSYEKL. This CDR3 reads CASSLSTSTDTQYF. The CDR3 nucleotides are TGCGCCAGCAGCCTATCAACTTCGACAGATACGCAGTATTTT.

This clonotype was counted between two and nine times. V usage is TRBV7-3 and J usage is TRBJ2-7; 8 positions match TRBD1. The CDR3 has 14 residues. Germline V gene data show CDR1 as SGHTA and CDR2 as FQGTGA. The V gene end was trimmed by 4 bases and the J gene end by 6 bases; junction bases not matched to a gene: 8. The CDR3 here is CASSSVGQAGEQYF. CDR3 nucleotides: TGTGCCAGCAGCTCAGTGGGACAGGCCGGCGAGCAGTACTTC.

The CDR3 DNA reads as TGTGCCAGCAGTACTCAGGGTGCTAACTATGGCTACACCTTC. Its protein product is CASSTQGANYGYTF. The V and J genes are TRBV27 and TRBJ1-2; TRBD1 might be the D (5 bases). CDR3 length: 14 residues. Trimming removed 5 bases at V and 0 bases at J, with 10 bases between. Per germline, CDR1 MNHEY and CDR2 SMNVEV (reference sequence).

The genes are TRBV7-3 and TRBJ2-1, with 10 bases fitting TRBD1. Germline-derived CDR1 and CDR2 are SGHTA and FQGTGA. V dropped 5 bases and J dropped 10; count of bases not matched to a gene: 5. The CDR3 is made up of 13 amino acids. The CDR3 loop is CASSADRGKEQFF. CDR3 in DNA: TGTGCCAGCAGCGCGGACAGGGGGAAAGAGCAGTTCTTC.

Many counts were recorded for this clonotype. This rearrangement joins TRBV11-2 to TRBJ2-7; D not resolved. The CDR3 extends over 12 amino acids. The germline gives CDR1 SGHAT, CDR2 FQNNGV. The germline V and J ends were trimmed by 4 bases and 2 bases, with 6 bases remaining between them. CDR3 nucleotides: TGTGCCAGCAGCTCCGGCCCCTACGAGCAGTACTTC. This codes for CASSSGPYEQYF.

V and J are TRBV4-1 and TRBJ1-1; D unresolved. The germline CDR1 and CDR2 sequences are MGHRA and YSYEKL. V lost 4 bases and J 7 bases, leaving 13 bases between the germline ends. The CDR3 extends over 13 amino acids. CDR3 loop: CASSPYVGSEAFF. The CDR3, as DNA: TGCGCCAGCAGCCCTTACGTCGGCAGTGAAGCTTTCTTT.

This clonotype has only a few counts. The chain recombines TRBV6-1 with TRBJ2-7; D may be TRBD1 (5 bases). This CDR3 is 16 amino acids long. Germline CDR1 reads MNHNS; CDR2 reads SASEGT. Trimming removed 6 bases at V and 5 bases at J, with 23 bases between. CDR3 nucleotides: TGTGCCAGCAGCGATTATGCAGGGTCCTTTCGGGACGAGCAGTACTTC. Its protein product is CASSDYAGSFRDEQYF.

The rearrangement joins TRBV11-2 to TRBJ2-1, with TRBD2 matching over 8 bases. The CDR3 has 17 residues. V lost 2 bases and J lost 3; bases outside the gene matches: 9. Germline V lookup: CDR1 SGHAT, CDR2 FQNNGV. The CDR3: CASSLSVSGGLYNEQFF. The CDR3 bases are TGTGCCAGCAGCTTATCAGTAAGCGGGGGCCTCTACAATGAGCAGTTCTTC.

This clonotype was recorded a few times. V is TRBV4-2 and J is TRBJ2-7; 11 bases fit TRBD1. J lost 2 bases, V lost 2 bases, and 2 bases had no gene match. This CDR3 contains 15 residues. Looked up from germline, CDR1 is LGHNA and CDR2 is YNFKEQ. The CDR3 region has the DNA TGTGCCAGCAGCCAACCGGGACAGGGGGCCTACGAGCAGTACTTC. Translation: CASSQPGQGAYEQYF.

At least ten counts were recorded for this clonotype. This chain connects TRBV12-3 or TRBV12-4 to TRBJ2-1, with unresolved D. V lost 1 base and J lost 0, with 10 bases in between. The CDR3 sequence is 16 residues long. The chain's CDR3 is CASSLGRPSSYNEQFF. The DNA of the CDR3 is TGTGCCAGCAGTTTAGGTAGGCCTAGCTCCTACAATGAGCAGTTCTTC.